Shown below are 15 T cell receptor beta chains from a single sample sequenced in a study of cytomegalovirus exposure and HLA in healthy donors listed by TCRdb under 2017. Libraries were built with the immunoSEQ multiplex PCR assay. For the multiplex PCR, a mixture combining 60 forward primers for TCR Vbeta segments and 13 reverse primers for TCR Jbeta segments was used. Imported from immuneACCESS, the table was reduced by TCRdb to in-frame sequences with V and J called. These copies leave out some clones; in studies compared against another copy, an unresolved V gene accounts for under half, and the cause of the remainder is not known. The sample has roughly 76,000 clones on record, 86% of them singletons. Together, the top ten hold 2% of the sample. The sequencing sample was made of PBMCs. These receptor sequences come from a woman aged 25-40 years in good health and CMV-seronegative.

The chain combines TRBV5-1 with TRBJ2-2; D unresolved. Trimming stripped 1 base from V and 1 base from J, with 8 bases between. Germline V gene data show CDR1 as SGHRS and CDR2 as YFSETQ. The CDR3 is made up of 15 amino acids. The CDR3 sequence: CASSLNPGNTGELFF. The CDR3 DNA follows: TGCGCCAGCAGCTTGAATCCCGGGAACACCGGGGAGCTGTTTTTT.

The rearrangement links TRBV28 to TRBJ1-2; 7 positions match TRBD1. Looked up from germline, CDR1 is MDHEN and CDR2 is SYDVKM. This CDR3 region has 14 residues. V lost 6 bases, J lost 8 bases, and 12 bases stayed unmatched. For the CDR3, the DNA is TGTGCCAGCAGCCCGACGACAGGGTATATCGGCTACACCTTC. It translates to CASSPTTGYIGYTF.

The rearrangement joins TRBV11-2 to TRBJ2-1, with D perhaps TRBD2 (6 bases). In germline, CDR1 is SGHAT, CDR2 FQNNGV. V was trimmed by 2 bases and J by 4 bases, leaving 12 bases between them. CDR3 length: 15 residues. The CDR3 sequence is CASSLRGAGYNEQFF. The CDR3 DNA reads as TGTGCCAGCAGCTTACGCGGGGCAGGGTACAATGAGCAGTTCTTC.

This chain uses TRBV12-2 with TRBJ2-5; no check of the table's D call, TRBD2, against the DNA was made. TRBV12-2 is reported as a pseudogene. The CDR3 has 15 amino acids. Written as DNA, the CDR3 is TGTGCAAGTCGCTTAGAGCGGGCCGCCCAAGAGACCCAGTACTTC. It specifies CASRLERAAQETQYF.

V and J are TRBV2 and TRBJ1-5, with a weak D call TRBD1 (5 bases). The CDR3 contains 14 residues. Trimming stripped 5 bases from V and 6 bases from J, with 14 bases between. Germline V gives CDR1 SNHLY, CDR2 FYNNEI. This chain's CDR3 is CASSLAGEVQPQHF. The CDR3 DNA follows: TGTGCCAGCAGTCTAGCGGGGGAGGTTCAGCCCCAGCATTTT. Together with reference TRBV2 and TRBJ1-5, the CDR3 gives the full variable domain: EPEVTQTPSHQVTQMGQEVILRCVPISNHLYFYWYRQILGQKVEFLVSFYNNEISEKSEIFDDQFSVERPDGSNFTLKIRSTKLEDSAMYFCASSLAGEVQPQHFGDGTRLSIL.

V usage is TRBV5-6 and J usage is TRBJ1-3; D unresolved. Germline CDR1 is SGHDT and CDR2 is YYEEEE. This CDR3 comprises 16 residues. Trimming took 0 bases from V and 4 from J, leaving 14 bases between them. The DNA for the CDR3 is TGTGCCAGCAGCTTGGTAGTACGGGATGGGGGAAACACCATATATTTT. This gives the protein CASSLVVRDGGNTIYF.

J is TRBJ1-5 and V is TRBV10-3; 9 bases fit TRBD1. The trim removed 5 bases at V and 1 base at J, leaving 9 bases unmatched. Germline lookup yields CDR1 ENHRY and CDR2 SYGVKD. This CDR3 contains 17 residues. This CDR3 reads CAISRTGGSESNQPQHF. CDR3 nucleotide sequence: TGTGCCATCAGTAGAACAGGGGGCAGCGAGAGCAATCAGCCCCAGCATTTT.

This rearrangement joins TRBV7-8 to TRBJ2-7, with D possibly matching TRBD2 (6 bases). Germline values: CDR1 SGHVS, CDR2 FQNEAQ. There are 19 residues in the CDR3. Between the trimmed V and J ends, which lost 0 bases and 3 bases, there was a span of 24 bases. CDR3: CASSLAAGGSGTFNYEQYF. Here the CDR3 DNA reads TGTGCCAGCAGCTTAGCGGCTGGTGGATCCGGGACTTTTAACTACGAGCAGTACTTC.

The chain has TRBV19 and TRBJ2-5; TRBD2 matches at 7 bases. V lost 3 bases, J lost 5 bases, and 3 bases stayed unmatched. Germline-derived CDR1 and CDR2 are LNHDA and SQIVND (reference sequence). This CDR3 is built from 13 residues. The CDR3 protein is CASSIGGGETQYF. CDR3 nucleotide sequence: TGTGCCAGTAGTATTGGGGGGGGTGAGACCCAGTACTTC.

The rearrangement links TRBV6-5 to TRBJ2-7; D is perhaps TRBD2 (6 bases). CDR3 length equals 12 residues. Germline CDR1 MNHEY, CDR2 SVGAGI. The ends were cut back, 8 bases at V and 2 bases at J, with 10 bases in the middle. CDR3 loop: CASQSGAYEQYF. The CDR3 DNA sequence: TGTGCCAGCCAGTCGGGGGCCTACGAGCAGTACTTC.

The chain recombines TRBV19 with TRBJ1-6; 7 nucleotides line up with TRBD1. CDR1 LNHDA and CDR2 SQIVND come from the germline V gene (reference sequence). The CDR3 loop spans 17 amino acids. The J segment lost 0 bases and the V segment lost 5 bases, leaving 7 bases of the junction unmatched. The CDR3 protein is CASSRTGSSSYNSPLHF. The CDR3 coding sequence is TGTGCCAGTAGTCGGACAGGCTCCAGCTCCTATAATTCACCCCTCCACTTT.

The CDR3 nucleotides read TGTGCCTGGAGCCCGGGGGGTGATACGCAGTATTTT. Translated, it gives CAWSPGGDTQYF. This chain links TRBV30 with TRBJ2-3, with 7 positions matching TRBD2. J lost 6 bases, V lost 3 bases, and 3 bases had no gene match. The CDR3 is 12 residues long. From germline, CDR1 is GTSNPN and CDR2 SVGIG (reference sequence).

The chain uses TRBV7-2 and TRBJ2-5; TRBD1 is a possible D gene (6 bases). Gene TRBJ2-7 matches the end of the DNA better, so the J call may be wrong. From germline, CDR1 is SGHTA and CDR2 FQGNSA. The length of the CDR3 is 16 residues. CDR3 sequence reads: CASSPQVGHGSYEQYF. CDR3 nucleotide sequence: TGTGCCAGCAGCCCCCAAGTGGGACACGGATCCTACGAGCAGTACTTC.

In the case of this clone: A read error may produce the germline difference seen at one junction end. The rearrangement links TRBV7-7 to TRBJ2-6; 7 bases are shared with TRBD1. This CDR3 is built from 17 residues. Per the germline V gene, CDR1 is SSHAT and CDR2 is FNYEAQ (reference sequence). Written as DNA, the CDR3 is TGTGCTAGCAGCGCCAGAGGGGGCTTTAATAGGGCCAACGTCCTGACTTTC. Its protein is CASSARGGFNRANVLTF.

The chain has TRBV9 and TRBJ2-7; perhaps TRBD2 as D (5 bases). V was cut by 1 base and J by 0 bases, with 11 bases left in between. The germline CDR1 and CDR2 sequences are SGDLS and YYNGEE. This CDR3 spans 15 amino acids. The CDR3 loop is CASSVSGWSSYEQYF. The CDR3 region has the DNA TGTGCCAGCAGCGTATCGGGGTGGAGCTCCTACGAGCAGTACTTC.